This T cell receptor beta chain was profiled in a study of T cells in Graves' hyperthyroidism and ophthalmopathy. Concerning this clonotype itself: The junction and the germline gene differ at one end; a read error may be behind it.

This CDR3 spans 14 amino acids. Germline-derived CDR1 and CDR2 are SNHLY and FYNNEI. TCR beta CDR3 sequences were amplified from RNA transcripts. Initially, a first-round RT-PCR of the TCR CDR3 employed the HTBI primer set. TCRdb processed the multiplex PCR reads anew with MiXCR; each CDR3 protein has one entry. The table has more than 45,000 distinct CDR3 sequences, around half seen once. The chain uses TRBV2 and TRBJ2-7, with D uncertain. This receptor was taken from a woman in her twenties or thirties with Graves' ophthalmopathy. The sequenced material came from blood. CDR3 coding DNA: TGTGCCTGCAGAAAAACGGGCTTCTCCTACGAGCAGTACTTC. Its protein is CACRKTGFSYEQYF.